Below, 5 T cell receptor beta chains from the same sample are listed, as sequenced in a study of blood T cell repertoires in COVID-19. The table came from immunoSEQ multiplex PCR; TCRdb's copy has only in-frame clones and leaves some out. Here the sample spans about 56,000 clones, roughly 90% being singletons. Material for sequencing was peripheral blood. Receptor source: a human donor in a cohort sampled during active COVID-19.

The chain has TRBV11-1 and TRBJ2-1; D is perhaps TRBD2 (5 bases). With 1 base removed from V and 6 bases from J, the gap between germline ends came to 10 bases. Germline-derived CDR1 and CDR2 are SGHAT and FQDESV (reference sequence). The CDR3 has 14 residues. The CDR3 sequence: CASSLGGLANEQFF. The DNA for the CDR3 is TGTGCCAGCAGCTTAGGAGGGCTCGCCAATGAGCAGTTCTTC.

The rearrangement joins TRBV6-1 to TRBJ1-6; TRBD1 matches 8 bases. Trimming cost V 3 bases and J 5 bases; bases outside gene matches: 6. Germline loops: CDR1 MNHNS, CDR2 SASEGT. This CDR3 comprises 16 residues. The CDR3 region is CASSDSFRGHNSPLHF. The CDR3 DNA is TGTGCCAGCAGTGATTCGTTCAGGGGGCATAATTCACCCCTCCACTTT.

This rearrangement joins TRBV28 to TRBJ1-1; D is ambiguous. The germline V and J ends were trimmed by 6 bases and 4 bases, with 12 bases remaining between them. Germline values: CDR1 MDHEN, CDR2 SYDVKM. The CDR3 totals 13 residues. The CDR3 DNA follows: TGTGCCAGCAGAAGCCCAGGTGGCACTGAAGCTTTCTTT. Residues: CASRSPGGTEAFF.

This sequence joins TRBV3-1 (or the pseudogene TRBV3-2) and TRBJ1-2; D is uncertain. Germline CDR1 is LGHDT and CDR2 is YNNKEL (reference sequence). The CDR3 sequence is 15 residues long. Trimming pared 3 bases from V and 4 bases from J, leaving 15 bases between. CDR3 loop: CASSHPGSGSYGYTF. CDR3 DNA: TGTGCCAGCAGCCATCCTGGGAGTGGGAGCTATGGCTACACCTTC.

This chain connects TRBV7-8 to TRBJ1-1; 9 bases are a match to TRBD1. The CDR3 has 15 residues. J gave up 1 base and V 2 bases, and 2 bases lay outside the gene matches. Germline CDR1 and CDR2: SGHVS and FQNEAQ. This chain's CDR3 is CASSLLGQGNTEAFF. The CDR3 DNA is TGTGCCAGCAGCTTACTGGGACAGGGGAACACTGAAGCTTTCTTT.